This T cell receptor beta chain was identified during a study of blood T cell repertoires in COVID-19. At the level of the study: COVID-19 samples collected from the United States, Italy and Spain covered acute and convalescent phases. T cells, B-cell-depleted T cells, or PBMCs supplied cDNA or gDNA.

Only in-frame clones appear in the TCRdb table, and some are missing; sequencing was by immunoSEQ multiplex PCR. The sample consists of more than 200,000 clones, less than 90% of them appearing once. This clone is a singleton in its sample. The germline V gene has CDR1 DFQATT and CDR2 SNEGSKA (reference sequence). J gave up 7 bases and V 3 bases, and 13 bases lay outside the gene matches. The CDR3 has 16 amino acids. Sequenced sample: peripheral blood. This TCR was recovered from a man between 60 and 75 years old with acute or convalescent COVID-19. V is TRBV20-1 and J is TRBJ2-2, with 8 positions matching TRBD2. The CDR3 loop is CSASSKASGSGGELFF. CDR3 sequence (DNA): TGCAGTGCTAGTAGTAAGGCTAGCGGGTCTGGCGGGGAGCTGTTTTTT.